This T cell receptor beta chain was obtained from a study of cytomegalovirus exposure and HLA in healthy donors (dated by TCRdb to the late 2010s). Regarding the study in general: The approximately 710 repertoires of the first cohort and the 110 or so validation repertoires were produced on the same platform, according to a later analysis. The study aimed to test whether cataloging public T cell receptors could reveal signatures of past pathogen exposure. In addition to the first cohort of 666 subjects, a separate validation cohort of 100 to 150 different subjects was used. To predict cytomegalovirus infection status, the study brought together high-throughput TCR immunosequencing, statistical association of individual TCRs with disease status, and machine learning. What the research found in general, with its limitations: Across donors, most TCR sequences were observed very rarely, whereas some public TCRs were present in many individuals. Three of the identified cytomegalovirus-associated TCR beta chains were confirmed in vitro to be specific for cytomegalovirus antigens. The study gave a list of 150 to 200 TCR beta chains associated with cytomegalovirus. Subsequent analysis determined that TCRs grouped into clusters in the first cohort also showed a tendency toward co-occurrence across the 120 or so validation repertoires, and 85% to 95% of cluster scores exceeded 0. The validation cohort had no HLA typing available for a later analysis, so co-occurrence within that cohort was assessed over all 120 or so repertoires. The classifier was reported to diagnose cytomegalovirus status with high specificity and sensitivity in both the original and validation cohorts. It was suggested by the authors that the approach could potentially be generalized to other disease states and immunological phenotypes.

Donors formed part of the validation cohort, which comprised over a hundred subjects and was distinct from the first cohort of 666 subjects. Concerning this clone itself: What this receptor recognizes is not known. The record has no base qualities; no much larger clone is one base away.

Including cysteine and phenylalanine, the CDR3 has 13 amino acids. Here the CDR3 DNA is all that survives: 39 bases in frame from base 1. CDR1 and CDR2 (SGHRS, YFSETQ) derive from the germline V gene. V is cut by 0 bases and J by 6 bases, and the space between the germline ends is 9 bases. Library preparation employed the immunoSEQ multiplex PCR assay. For the original study's pipeline: A statistical classification framework was developed to diagnose cytomegalovirus status using the catalog of TCR beta chain sequences. The immuneACCESS repertoire file appears here via TCRdb, limited to in-frame rearrangements. These files lack a portion of the clones; in checked studies, under half of the deficit traces to unresolved V genes, and the cause of the others is not known. The V and J calls and clone size are taken from that table; D and trimming were inferred from the DNA. The sample yields about 130,000 clones; roughly 87% were counted once. The top ten clonotypes cover 9% to 9.5% of the sample.

The TCR was taken from a woman between 18 and 30 years old in good health and CMV-seropositive. Material: PBMCs. The chain is assembled from TRBV5-1 and TRBJ1-2; the D gene lacks a confident call. The DNA reads TGCGCCAGCAGCTTGGGTTCCGGGGATGGCTACACCTTC. This translates into CASSLGSGDGYTF.